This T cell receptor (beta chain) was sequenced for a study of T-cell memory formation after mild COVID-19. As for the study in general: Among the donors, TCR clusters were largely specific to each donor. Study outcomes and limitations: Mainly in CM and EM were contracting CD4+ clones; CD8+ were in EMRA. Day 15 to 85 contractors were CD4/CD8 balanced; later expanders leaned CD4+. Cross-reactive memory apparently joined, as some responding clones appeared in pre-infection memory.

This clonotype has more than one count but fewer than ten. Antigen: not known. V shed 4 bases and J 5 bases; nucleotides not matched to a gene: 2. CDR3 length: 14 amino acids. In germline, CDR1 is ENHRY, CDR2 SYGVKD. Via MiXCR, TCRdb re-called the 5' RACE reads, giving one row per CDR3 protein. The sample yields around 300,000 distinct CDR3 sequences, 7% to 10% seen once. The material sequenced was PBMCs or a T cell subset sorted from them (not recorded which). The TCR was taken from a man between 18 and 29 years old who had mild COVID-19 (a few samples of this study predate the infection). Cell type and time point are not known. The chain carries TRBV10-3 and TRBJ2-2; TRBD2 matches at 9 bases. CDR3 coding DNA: TGTGCCATCAGTGGACTAGCGGCTACCGGGGAGCTGTTTTTT. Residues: CAISGLAATGELFF.